This passage covers 21 T cell receptor beta chains from one sample sequenced in a study of T cells after posttransplantation cyclophosphamide. Some clones are missing from TCRdb's copy, which holds only in-frame ones; the method was immunoSEQ multiplex PCR. Of 20,000 to 25,000 clones in the sample, roughly 70% were seen once. The source material was memory CD4+ T cells sorted from PBMCs. The receptors come from a woman in her sixties or seventies in good health, CMV-negative, and a related stem cell transplant donor.

The chain links TRBV28 to TRBJ2-5; D remains ambiguous. The CDR3 contains 13 residues. From germline, CDR1 is MDHEN and CDR2 SYDVKM. V dropped 3 bases and J dropped 3 bases, with 8 bases sitting between them. The chain's CDR3 is CASSFGQEETQYF. CDR3 nucleotides: TGTGCCAGCAGTTTTGGCCAGGAAGAGACCCAGTACTTC.

The V call is TRBV7-2, the J call TRBJ2-7; TRBD1 matches at 7 bases. This CDR3 has 14 residues. Germline V gene lookup returns CDR1 SGHTA and CDR2 FQGNSA. Losses at the gene ends were 3 bases for V and 2 bases for J; bases not matched to a gene: 4. The CDR3 nucleotides are TGTGCCAGCAGCTTGGACAGGAGTCCCTACGAGCAGTACTTC. Protein product: CASSLDRSPYEQYF.

The rearrangement joins TRBV28 to TRBJ1-2; a possible D gene is TRBD1 (5 bases). Germline V gene sequence: CDR1 MDHEN, CDR2 SYDVKM. The CDR3 is made up of 11 amino acids. The V gene lost 6 bases and the J gene lost 8 bases, with 10 bases spanning the gap. This CDR3 reads CASSPRGGYTF. In nucleotides, the CDR3 is TGTGCCAGCAGCCCAAGGGGAGGCTACACCTTC.

The chain is built from TRBV5-4 and TRBJ2-7; 15 positions agree with TRBD2. CDR1 is SGHNT and CDR2 is YYREEE in the germline V gene (reference sequence). V shed 3 bases and J 5 bases; nucleotides not matched to a gene: 15. The length of the CDR3 is 19 residues. Here the CDR3 reads CASSSLGPGLAGGRNEQYF. The CDR3 bases are TGTGCCAGCAGCTCGCTTGGCCCGGGACTAGCGGGAGGAAGGAACGAGCAGTACTTC. The whole variable domain, remainder taken from reference TRBV5-4 and TRBJ2-7, is ETGVTQSPTHLIKTRGQQVTLRCSSQSGHNTVSWYQQALGQGPQFIFQYYREEENGRGNFPPRFSGLQFPNYSSELNVNALELDDSALYLCASSSLGPGLAGGRNEQYFGPGTRLTVT.

The chain couples TRBV7-9 to TRBJ1-1; D is undetermined. The ends were cut back, 2 bases at V and 5 bases at J, with 12 bases in the middle. Germline assignment: CDR1 SEHNR and CDR2 FQNEAQ (reference sequence). The CDR3 has 14 residues. CDR3 bases: TGTGCCAGCAGCTTATTACAGCCCACGACTGAAGCTTTCTTT. The encoded protein is CASSLLQPTTEAFF.

The chain combines TRBV5-1 with TRBJ1-5; 8 bases align to TRBD1. CDR1 is SGHRS and CDR2 is YFSETQ in the germline V gene. CDR3 length equals 14 residues. J lost 7 bases, V lost 4 bases, and 7 bases had no gene match. For the CDR3, the DNA is TGCGCCAGCAGCCCGGACAGGGCCAGCCAGCCCCAGCATTTT. It translates to CASSPDRASQPQHF.

The CDR3 DNA is TGTGCCAGCAGCTTCGGGGAGGGCTACGAGCAGTACTTC. This sequence encodes CASSFGEGYEQYF. The J gene is TRBJ2-7, the V gene TRBV7-2, with 7 bases matching TRBD2. With 3 bases clipped from V and 3 bases from J, the junction kept 2 bases outside the gene matches. This CDR3 has 13 amino acids. Germline loops: CDR1 SGHTA, CDR2 FQGNSA.

V gene TRBV6-1 combines with J gene TRBJ2-3; possibly TRBD1 for D (6 bases). Trimming removed 8 bases from V and 4 bases from J, with 16 bases in between. The CDR3 is 14 residues long. In germline, CDR1 is MNHNS, CDR2 SASEGT. The CDR3 loop is CASGWDHRADTQYF. In DNA form, the CDR3 reads TGTGCCAGCGGGTGGGACCACAGGGCAGATACGCAGTATTTT.

In this sample, this clone turned up a few times. This chain joins TRBV6-5 and TRBJ2-5, with D possibly matching TRBD1 (5 bases). Trimming pared 5 bases from V and 0 bases from J, leaving 7 bases between. This CDR3 is built from 13 residues. Per germline, CDR1 MNHEY and CDR2 SVGAGI. The CDR3 loop is CASSLGHQETQYF. The CDR3 region has the DNA TGTGCCAGCAGTCTGGGGCACCAAGAGACCCAGTACTTC.

The chain employs TRBV2 and TRBJ2-5; D is uncertain. Germline CDR1 is SNHLY and CDR2 is FYNNEI. V shed 4 bases and J shed 2 bases, with 8 bases lying between them. This CDR3 region has 13 residues. In nucleotides, the CDR3 is TGTGCCAGCAGTGGGAACAGACAAGAGACCCAGTACTTC. This codes for CASSGNRQETQYF.

The rearrangement joins TRBV30 to TRBJ2-3; TRBD2 matches at 8 bases. With 3 bases clipped from V and 6 bases from J, the junction kept 5 bases outside the gene matches. The CDR3 runs 13 residues. CDR1 and CDR2 from the germline V gene are GTSNPN and SVGIG (reference sequence). The CDR3 here is CAWSGGAYDTQYF. The CDR3 DNA sequence: TGTGCCTGGAGCGGGGGGGCCTATGATACGCAGTATTTT.

The chain combines TRBV5-8 with TRBJ1-2, with 7 bases matching TRBD1. Unmatched junction bases numbered 7, after V lost 3 bases and J lost 2 bases. The V gene's germline CDR1 is SGHTS and CDR2 YDEGEE. The CDR3 totals 15 residues. The CDR3 DNA reads TGTGCCAGCAGCTGGGGACAGAGGACAAACTATGGCTACACCTTC. As protein: CASSWGQRTNYGYTF.

The CDR3 DNA sequence: TGTGCCAGTAGTAAGCTGGTCCTCGGGAACACTGAAGCTTTCTTT. It translates to CASSKLVLGNTEAFF. This sequence joins TRBV19 and TRBJ1-1; no reliable D call. CDR3 length: 15 amino acids. Trimming removed 4 bases at V and 1 base at J, with 13 bases between. Per the germline V gene, CDR1 is LNHDA and CDR2 is SQIVND (reference sequence).

This clone was recorded only once. This sequence joins TRBV28 and TRBJ1-2; no reliable D call. The CDR3 length is 15 residues. Germline V gene sequence: CDR1 MDHEN, CDR2 SYDVKM. The V gene lost 3 bases and the J gene lost 2 bases, with 13 bases spanning the gap. CDR3 in DNA: TGTGCCAGCAGTTTTGTCCACAGTATAAACTATGGCTACACCTTC. Translation gives CASSFVHSINYGYTF.

The chain uses TRBV19 and TRBJ1-1; D is ambiguous. Germline CDR1 reads LNHDA; CDR2 reads SQIVND (reference sequence). The length of the CDR3 is 14 residues. Trimming cost V 6 bases and J 3 bases, with 14 bases left between them. As DNA, the CDR3 is TGTGCCAGTAGGACTCTTCCGACGGACACTGAAGCTTTCTTT. Protein: CASRTLPTDTEAFF.

J is TRBJ2-7 and V is TRBV30; 10 bases align to TRBD2. The CDR3 contains 15 residues. Losses at the gene ends were 3 bases for V and 3 bases for J; bases not matched to a gene: 8. Germline V lookup: CDR1 GTSNPN, CDR2 SVGIG (reference sequence). The CDR3 protein is CAWRFSGGSGYEQYF. The CDR3 DNA sequence: TGTGCCTGGAGATTTAGCGGGGGGTCCGGCTACGAGCAGTACTTC.

Within the sample, this clone is medium-sized (0.01 to 0.1%). The chain is built from TRBV4-1 and TRBJ1-4; D gene uncertain. CDR1 and CDR2 from the germline V gene are MGHRA and YSYEKL. The length of the CDR3 is 13 residues. V was clipped by 4 bases and J by 8 bases, with 11 bases between them. The CDR3 here is CASSLQWSEKLFF. CDR3 DNA sequence: TGCGCCAGCAGCCTCCAGTGGTCCGAAAAACTGTTTTTT.

This clone was found a few times. The V call is TRBV7-3, the J call TRBJ2-7, with 8 bases identical to TRBD1. CDR3 length equals 15 residues. Germline CDR1 reads SGHTA; CDR2 reads FQGTGA. Losses at the gene ends were 5 bases for V and 5 bases for J; bases not matched to a gene: 11. The CDR3: CASSPGGQGKNEQYF. The DNA for the CDR3 is TGTGCCAGCAGCCCAGGTGGACAGGGTAAGAACGAGCAGTACTTC.

The genes are TRBV2 and TRBJ2-5, with a weak D call TRBD2 (6 bases). V was trimmed by 1 base and J by 5 bases, leaving 11 bases between them. CDR1 is SNHLY, CDR2 FYNNEI, per germline. The CDR3 consists of 14 residues. The CDR3 loop is CASSEVRSGETQYF. DNA for the CDR3: TGTGCCAGCAGTGAAGTTCGCAGCGGGGAGACCCAGTACTTC.

The chain is built from TRBV2 and TRBJ1-2, with D perhaps TRBD1 (5 bases). This CDR3 has 13 amino acids. V was cut by 1 base and J by 7 bases, with 10 bases left in between. Germline V gene data show CDR1 as SNHLY and CDR2 as FYNNEI. The CDR3 spells CASSEGGRGGYTF. For the CDR3, the DNA is TGTGCCAGCAGTGAAGGGGGGAGGGGTGGCTACACCTTC.

The gene calls are TRBV27 and TRBJ2-5; 7 bases agree with TRBD1. This CDR3 is built from 17 residues. Germline assignment: CDR1 MNHEY and CDR2 SMNVEV (reference sequence). Unmatched junction bases numbered 16, after V lost 5 bases and J lost 4 bases. CDR3 nucleotide sequence: TGTGCCAGCAGTCCCCTTCCACCCAGGGGGAGTGGAGAGACCCAGTACTTC. Protein product: CASSPLPPRGSGETQYF.